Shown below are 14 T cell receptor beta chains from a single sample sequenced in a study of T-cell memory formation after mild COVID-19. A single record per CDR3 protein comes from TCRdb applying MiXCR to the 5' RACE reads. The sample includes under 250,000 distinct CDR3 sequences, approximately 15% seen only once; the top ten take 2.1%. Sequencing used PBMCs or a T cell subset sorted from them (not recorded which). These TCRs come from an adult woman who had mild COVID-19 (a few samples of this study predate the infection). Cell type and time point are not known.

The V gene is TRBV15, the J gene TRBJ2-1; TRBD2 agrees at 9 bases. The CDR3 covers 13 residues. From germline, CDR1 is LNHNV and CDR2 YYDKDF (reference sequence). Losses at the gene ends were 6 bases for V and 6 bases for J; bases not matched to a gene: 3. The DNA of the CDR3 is TGTGCCACCAGGGAGACTAGCGGCAATGAGCAGTTCTTC. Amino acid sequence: CATRETSGNEQFF.

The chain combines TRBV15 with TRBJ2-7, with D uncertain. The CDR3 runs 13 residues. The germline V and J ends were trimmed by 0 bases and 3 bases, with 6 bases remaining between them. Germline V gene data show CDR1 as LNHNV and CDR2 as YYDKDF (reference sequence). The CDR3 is CATSREGGYEQYF. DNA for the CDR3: TGTGCCACCAGCAGAGAGGGTGGCTACGAGCAGTACTTC.

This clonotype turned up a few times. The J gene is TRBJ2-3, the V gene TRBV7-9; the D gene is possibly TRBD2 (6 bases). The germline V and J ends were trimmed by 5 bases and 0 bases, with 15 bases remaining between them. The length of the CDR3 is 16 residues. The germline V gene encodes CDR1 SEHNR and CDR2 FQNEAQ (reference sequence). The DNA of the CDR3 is TGTGCCAGCAGCATACTAACGGGGGATAGCACAGATACGCAGTATTTT. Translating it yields CASSILTGDSTDTQYF.

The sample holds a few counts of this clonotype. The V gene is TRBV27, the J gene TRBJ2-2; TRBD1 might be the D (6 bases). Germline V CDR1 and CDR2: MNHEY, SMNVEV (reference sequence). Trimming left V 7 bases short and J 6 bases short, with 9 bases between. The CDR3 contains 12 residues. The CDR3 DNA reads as TGTGCCAGCAAGTCAGGGGCCGGGGAGCTGTTTTTT. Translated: CASKSGAGELFF.

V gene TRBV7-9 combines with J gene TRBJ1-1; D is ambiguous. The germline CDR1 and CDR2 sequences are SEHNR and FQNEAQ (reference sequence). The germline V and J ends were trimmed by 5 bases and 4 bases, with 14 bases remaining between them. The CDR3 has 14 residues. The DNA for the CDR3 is TGTGCCAGCAGCCCCACCTGGACGGGCACTGAAGCTTTCTTT. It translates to CASSPTWTGTEAFF.

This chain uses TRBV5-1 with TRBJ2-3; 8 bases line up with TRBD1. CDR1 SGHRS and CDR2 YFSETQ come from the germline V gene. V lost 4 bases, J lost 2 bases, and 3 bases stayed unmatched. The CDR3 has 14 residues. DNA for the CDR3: TGCGCCAGCAGCATGACAGGGGCCACAGATACGCAGTATTTT. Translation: CASSMTGATDTQYF.

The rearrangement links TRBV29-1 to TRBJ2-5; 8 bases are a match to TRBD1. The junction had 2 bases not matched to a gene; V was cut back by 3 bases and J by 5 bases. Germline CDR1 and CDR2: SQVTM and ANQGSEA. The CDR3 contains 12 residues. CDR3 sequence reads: CSVDRGPETQYF. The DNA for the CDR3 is TGCAGCGTTGACAGGGGGCCCGAGACCCAGTACTTC.

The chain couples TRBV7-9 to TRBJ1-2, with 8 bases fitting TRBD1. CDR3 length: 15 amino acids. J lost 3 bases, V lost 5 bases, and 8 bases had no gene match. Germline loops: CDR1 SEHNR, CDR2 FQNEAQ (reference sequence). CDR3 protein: CASSAGGQGDYGYTF. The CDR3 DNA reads TGTGCCAGCAGCGCTGGAGGACAGGGAGACTATGGCTACACCTTC.

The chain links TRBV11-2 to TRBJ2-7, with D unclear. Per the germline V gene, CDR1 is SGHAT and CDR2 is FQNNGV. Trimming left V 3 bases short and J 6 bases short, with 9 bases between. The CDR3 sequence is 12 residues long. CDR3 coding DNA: TGTGCCAGCAGCTTCCTTCATGTCGAGCAGTACTTC. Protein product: CASSFLHVEQYF.

This chain's CDR3 is CASSGTPADYGYTF. For the CDR3, the DNA is TGCGCCAGCAGCGGGACACCCGCTGACTATGGCTACACCTTC. This sequence joins TRBV5-1 and TRBJ1-2, with D perhaps TRBD1 (6 bases). With 4 bases removed from V and 3 bases from J, the gap between germline ends came to 13 bases. In germline, CDR1 is SGHRS, CDR2 YFSETQ. The CDR3 runs to 14 residues.

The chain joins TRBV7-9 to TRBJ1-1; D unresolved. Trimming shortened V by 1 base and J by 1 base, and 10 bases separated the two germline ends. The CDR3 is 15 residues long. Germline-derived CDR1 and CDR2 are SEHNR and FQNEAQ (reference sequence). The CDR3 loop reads CASSLGSVGNTEAFF. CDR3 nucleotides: TGTGCCAGCAGCTTAGGATCCGTGGGGAACACTGAAGCTTTCTTT.

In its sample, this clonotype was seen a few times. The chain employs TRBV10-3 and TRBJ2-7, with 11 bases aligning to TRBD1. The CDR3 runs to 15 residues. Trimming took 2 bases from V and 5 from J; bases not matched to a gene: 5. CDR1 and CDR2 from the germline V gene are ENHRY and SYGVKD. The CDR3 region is CAISERTGGKDEQYF. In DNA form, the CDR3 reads TGTGCCATCAGTGAGAGGACAGGGGGCAAGGACGAGCAGTACTTC.

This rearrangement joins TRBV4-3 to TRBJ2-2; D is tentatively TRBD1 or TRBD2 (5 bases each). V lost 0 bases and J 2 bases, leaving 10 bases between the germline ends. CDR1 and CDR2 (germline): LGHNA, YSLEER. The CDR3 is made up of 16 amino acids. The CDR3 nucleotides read TGCGCCAGCAGCCAAGATGTGAGGGGTAACACCGGGGAGCTGTTTTTT. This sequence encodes CASSQDVRGNTGELFF.

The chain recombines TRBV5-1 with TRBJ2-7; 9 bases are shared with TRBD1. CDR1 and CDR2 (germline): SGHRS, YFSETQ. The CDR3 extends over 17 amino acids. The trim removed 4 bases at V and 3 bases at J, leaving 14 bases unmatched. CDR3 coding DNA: TGCGCCAGCAGCCGCGGGACAGGGACCCCTTTTGACTACGAGCAGTACTTC. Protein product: CASSRGTGTPFDYEQYF.